These 23 T cell receptor beta chains were all obtained from the same sample, sequenced in a study of control samples from healthy donors and cancer patients. The assay was immunoSEQ multiplex PCR, and TCRdb's table has in-frame clones only and misses some. The table has under 150,000 clones, approximately 92% seen once; the top ten hold about 11%. The specimen was blood. Source of these receptors: a man aged 25-40 years in good health.

The gene calls are TRBV7-9 and TRBJ2-7; no reliable D call. V dropped 5 bases and J dropped 5 bases, with 13 bases sitting between them. CDR1 is SEHNR and CDR2 is FQNEAQ in the germline V gene (reference sequence). The CDR3 has 13 amino acids. CDR3 bases: TGTGCCAGCAGCGACGGCATTACTGACGAGCAGTACTTC. Amino acid sequence: CASSDGITDEQYF.

The chain uses TRBV23-1 and TRBJ2-3; D possibly corresponds to TRBD1 (5 bases). TRBV23-1 is flagged as an ORF with uncertain function. The CDR3 has 17 residues. V shed 0 bases and J shed 1 base, with 14 bases lying between them. This CDR3 reads CASSQSKGDCCTDTQYF. CDR3 coding DNA: TGCGCCAGCAGTCAATCGAAAGGGGATTGCTGCACAGATACGCAGTATTTT.

The chain employs TRBV27 and TRBJ2-2, with 10 bases fitting TRBD2. Germline V gene sequence: CDR1 MNHEY, CDR2 SMNVEV (reference sequence). The ends lost 5 bases at V and 6 bases at J; junction bases unmatched: 6. CDR3 length: 15 amino acids. CDR3 nucleotides: TGTGCCAGCAGTCCCTGGACTAGCGGTGCCGGGGAGCTGTTTTTT. As protein: CASSPWTSGAGELFF.

The DNA for the CDR3 is TGCGCCAGCAGCCAAGTGGATTTTCGGACAGGGCAGTTCTTC. It yields the protein CASSQVDFRTGQFF. The chain carries TRBV4-1 and TRBJ2-1; 7 positions agree with TRBD1. CDR1 is MGHRA, CDR2 YSYEKL, per germline. V shed 1 base and J 12 bases; nucleotides not matched to a gene: 9. This CDR3 comprises 14 residues.

The genes are TRBV4-1 and TRBJ2-2, with TRBD2 as a possible D gene (6 bases). CDR1 is MGHRA, CDR2 YSYEKL, per germline. This CDR3 is built from 18 residues. V was clipped by 1 base and J by 1 base, with 16 bases between them. Here the CDR3 reads CASSQGGGREKNTGELFF. CDR3 bases: TGCGCCAGCAGCCAAGGGGGAGGACGGGAAAAGAACACCGGGGAGCTGTTTTTT.

The chain is built from TRBV19 and TRBJ1-4; 7 bases map to TRBD1. V was pared by 5 bases and J by 4 bases, with 4 bases of the junction left unmatched. CDR3 length: 14 amino acids. Germline V gene lookup returns CDR1 LNHDA and CDR2 SQIVND (reference sequence). The CDR3 protein is CASSFPGGNEKLFF. CDR3 DNA sequence: TGTGCCAGTAGTTTCCCAGGGGGTAATGAAAAACTGTTTTTT.

The chain links TRBV5-8 to TRBJ1-5; D gene unclear. Germline V gives CDR1 SGHTS, CDR2 YDEGEE. The V end was cut by 1 base, the J end by 0 bases, with 8 bases between. CDR3 size: 15 residues. CDR3 amino acids: CASSLWWISNQPQHF. In DNA form, the CDR3 reads TGTGCCAGCAGCTTGTGGTGGATTAGCAATCAGCCCCAGCATTTT.

This chain uses TRBV29-1 with TRBJ2-3; 7 bases fit TRBD2. The CDR3 runs to 13 residues. V shed 6 bases, J shed 3 bases, and the junction held 6 bases outside the gene matches. Germline-derived CDR1 and CDR2 are SQVTM and ANQGSEA. The CDR3 region has the DNA TGCAGCGTGGGGAGGGACTTGACAGATACGCAGTATTTT. Residues: CSVGRDLTDTQYF.

V is TRBV7-2 and J is TRBJ1-1, with 7 bases that match TRBD1. The junction had 16 bases not matched to a gene; V was cut back by 5 bases and J by 10 bases. The germline CDR1 and CDR2 sequences are SGHTA and FQGNSA. The CDR3 totals 15 residues. As DNA, the CDR3 is TGTGCCAGCAGCGCCTACCCTGGGACAGCGGCACGAGCTTTCTTT. Its translation: CASSAYPGTAARAFF.

This sequence joins TRBV18 and TRBJ1-5; possible D gene TRBD1, 5 bases. From germline, CDR1 is KGHSH and CDR2 LQKENI. The CDR3 loop spans 15 amino acids. V was pared by 4 bases and J by 0 bases, with 10 bases between. The CDR3 DNA reads as TGTGCCAGCTCACTGGACATAGATAGCAATCAGCCCCAGCATTTT. It specifies CASSLDIDSNQPQHF.

This chain connects TRBV6-5 to TRBJ2-3, with D possibly TRBD1 on 5 matching bases. There are 16 residues in the CDR3. The V gene lost 0 bases and the J gene lost 2 bases, with 12 bases spanning the gap. The germline V gene encodes CDR1 MNHEY and CDR2 SVGAGI. DNA for the CDR3: TGTGCCAGCAGTTACTCGATCAGACAGAACACAGATACGCAGTATTTT. This codes for CASSYSIRQNTDTQYF.

The chain links TRBV3-1 (or the pseudogene TRBV3-2) to TRBJ1-2, with D maybe TRBD1 (5 bases). Germline values: CDR1 LGHDT, CDR2 YNNKEL (reference sequence). V lost 0 bases and J lost 5, with 22 bases in between. The CDR3 is 18 residues long. The DNA for the CDR3 is TGTGCCAGCAGCCAAGATCGGAGACGATTCGCAGGGAAATATGGCTACACCTTC. Encoded protein: CASSQDRRRFAGKYGYTF.

The genes are TRBV7-9 and TRBJ2-7, with TRBD1 as a possible D gene (6 bases). CDR1 is SEHNR, CDR2 FQNEAQ, per germline (reference sequence). CDR3 length: 13 residues. The ends were cut back, 5 bases at V and 2 bases at J, with 10 bases in the middle. The CDR3 region has the DNA TGTGCCAGCAGCACCGGACAGCCCTACGAGCAGTACTTC. Translated, it gives CASSTGQPYEQYF.

The chain links TRBV20-1 to TRBJ1-6; D remains ambiguous. The CDR3 extends over 14 amino acids. Germline-derived CDR1 and CDR2 are DFQATT and SNEGSKA (reference sequence). The V end lost 3 bases, the J end lost 10 bases, and 16 bases lay between the germline ends. The CDR3 protein is CSASLDRRGSPLHF. CDR3 nucleotides: TGCAGTGCTAGTTTGGACCGGCGTGGGTCACCCCTCCACTTT.

DNA of the CDR3: TGTGCCAGCAGTTACCGGGGGACCTATGGCTACACCTTC. It is translated as CASSYRGTYGYTF. The V gene is TRBV6-5, the J gene TRBJ1-2; weak D call: TRBD1 (5 bases). The germline V gene has CDR1 MNHEY and CDR2 SVGAGI. The CDR3 is 13 residues long. Trimming removed 2 bases from V and 4 bases from J, with 8 bases in between.

This clone came up once. V and J are TRBV10-3 and TRBJ1-3; D unresolved. The CDR3 covers 12 residues. Germline V gives CDR1 ENHRY, CDR2 SYGVKD. Trimming removed 7 bases at V and 4 bases at J, with 8 bases between. The CDR3: CAIKGSGNTIYF. CDR3 coding DNA: TGTGCCATCAAAGGTTCCGGAAACACCATATATTTT.

V and J are TRBV28 and TRBJ1-5; D might be TRBD1 (5 bases). This CDR3 is 12 amino acids long. Germline CDR1 reads MDHEN; CDR2 reads SYDVKM. V lost 5 bases to trimming and J lost 10 bases, with 12 bases between them. CDR3 residues: CASSAGPLPQHF. The CDR3 DNA follows: TGTGCCAGCAGTGCAGGGCCTTTACCCCAGCATTTT.

The chain recombines TRBV28 with TRBJ1-5, with a possible D match to TRBD1 (5 bases). Germline V gene lookup returns CDR1 MDHEN and CDR2 SYDVKM. CDR3 size: 15 residues. The V and J ends lost 1 base and 0 bases respectively, with 7 bases between them. In DNA, the CDR3 is TGTGCCAGCAGTTTATACAGGATTAGCAATCAGCCCCAGCATTTT. This encodes CASSLYRISNQPQHF.

The chain carries TRBV19 and TRBJ2-1, with TRBD2 matching 8 bases. This CDR3 contains 14 residues. Per germline, CDR1 LNHDA and CDR2 SQIVND (reference sequence). Trimming took 4 bases from V and 7 from J; bases not matched to a gene: 6. The CDR3 loop reads CASSTRGRSNEQFF. Here the CDR3 DNA reads TGTGCCAGTAGTACTCGCGGGAGGTCTAATGAGCAGTTCTTC.

The chain combines TRBV24-1 with TRBJ1-2; TRBD1 matches at 8 bases. CDR1 and CDR2 from the germline V gene are KGHDR and SFDVKD. The CDR3 is 14 amino acids. V dropped 4 bases and J dropped 3; count of bases not matched to a gene: 3. DNA of the CDR3: TGTGCCACCAGTGACCCAGGGGGCGACTATGGCTACACCTTC. Protein sequence: CATSDPGGDYGYTF.

The gene calls are TRBV7-9 and TRBJ2-7; TRBD2 matches at 8 bases. J was trimmed by 2 bases and V by 1 base; bases with no gene match: 4. The CDR3 is 15 residues long. Germline CDR1 is SEHNR and CDR2 is FQNEAQ (reference sequence). The chain's CDR3 is CASSLGLATTYEQYF. The DNA for the CDR3 is TGTGCCAGCAGCTTAGGACTAGCGACGACCTACGAGCAGTACTTC. Looking up the rest from reference TRBV7-9 and TRBJ2-7 gives the full variable domain: DTGVSQNPRHKITKRGQNVTFRCDPISEHNRLYWYRQTLGQGPEFLTYFQNEAQLEKSRLLSDRFSAERPKGSFSTLEIQRTEQGDSAMYLCASSLGLATTYEQYFGPGTRLTVT.

The J gene is TRBJ1-4, the V gene TRBV20-1; D is unresolved. Trimming cost V 3 bases and J 4 bases, with 9 bases left between them. The CDR3 loop spans 13 amino acids. Germline CDR1 DFQATT, CDR2 SNEGSKA (reference sequence). The chain's CDR3 is CSASRLNNEKLFF. DNA for the CDR3: TGCAGTGCTAGTCGGCTGAATAATGAAAAACTGTTTTTT.

This clone appeared a few times. This chain uses TRBV27 with TRBJ2-7; tentative D call: TRBD2 (5 bases). Germline CDR1 and CDR2: MNHEY and SMNVEV (reference sequence). This CDR3 is built from 13 residues. V lost 4 bases and J lost 3, with 10 bases in between. CDR3 coding DNA: TGTGCCAGCAGTTGGCAGGCGGGCTACGAGCAGTACTTC. The encoded protein is CASSWQAGYEQYF.